The present TCR beta chain was sequenced within a study of blood T cell repertoires in COVID-19. Losses at the gene ends were 6 bases for V and 8 bases for J; bases not matched to a gene: 12. This CDR3 has 15 residues. In germline, CDR1 is ENHRY, CDR2 SYGVKD. Here immunoSEQ multiplex PCR was the method, and the copy in TCRdb shows in-frame clones only, minus some. This repertoire shows hundreds of thousands of clones, 80% to 90% found once; its top ten account for 7.5% to 8%. The TCR sequence derives from a woman older than 75 with COVID-19, enrolled during active disease. The sequenced material came from peripheral blood. The chain couples TRBV10-3 to TRBJ1-2; 10 bases align to TRBD1. This CDR3 is CAISPSGQGERGYTF. CDR3 in DNA: TGTGCCATCAGCCCCTCTGGACAGGGGGAACGCGGCTACACCTTC.